This T cell receptor beta chain was recovered during a study of shared clonotypes between healthy human individuals. Repertoires were generated with immunoSEQ multiplex PCR, while TCRdb's copy carries only in-frame clones and drops some. The sample contains hundreds of thousands of clones, less than 85% of which appear only once. Caucasian adults residing in Nashville, Tennessee made up all the donors. The specimen was memory CD4+ T cells sorted from blood. Specified subset: CD45RA-negative fraction. This receptor was taken from a woman in her thirties in good health.

The CDR3 spells CSVRILGSSTVGYGYTF. CDR3 in DNA: TGCAGCGTTAGAATATTGGGGAGTTCGACAGTCGGCTATGGCTACACCTTC. The V gene is TRBV29-1, the J gene TRBJ1-2, with a weak D call TRBD1 (5 bases). The CDR3 runs to 17 residues. Germline lookup yields CDR1 SQVTM and CDR2 ANQGSEA. V was clipped by 5 bases and J by 4 bases, with 26 bases between them.